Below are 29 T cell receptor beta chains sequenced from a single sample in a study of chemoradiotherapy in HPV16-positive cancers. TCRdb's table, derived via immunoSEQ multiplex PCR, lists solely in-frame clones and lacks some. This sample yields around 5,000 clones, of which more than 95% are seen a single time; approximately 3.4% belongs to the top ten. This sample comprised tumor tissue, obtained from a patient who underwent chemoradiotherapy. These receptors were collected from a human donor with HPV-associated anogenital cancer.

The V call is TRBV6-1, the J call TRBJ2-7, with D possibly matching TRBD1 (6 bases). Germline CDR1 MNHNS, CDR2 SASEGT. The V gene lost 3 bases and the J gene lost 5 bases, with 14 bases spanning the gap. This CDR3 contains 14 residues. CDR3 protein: CASSETGPRDEQYF. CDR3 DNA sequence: TGTGCCAGCAGTGAGACAGGCCCTAGGGACGAGCAGTACTTC.

CDR3 sequence: CASSPRTMTDTQYF. CDR3 nucleotides: TGTGCCAGCAGCCCTCGGACAATGACAGATACGCAGTATTTT. V usage is TRBV7-9 and J usage is TRBJ2-3; possibly TRBD1 for D (5 bases). Germline-derived CDR1 and CDR2 are SEHNR and FQNEAQ (reference sequence). V was trimmed by 5 bases and J by 3 bases, leaving 12 bases between them. CDR3 length: 14 amino acids.

The CDR3 reads CASSGYPSSYEQYF. The CDR3 nucleotides read TGTGCCAGCAGTGGCTACCCGAGCTCCTACGAGCAGTACTTC. The J gene is TRBJ2-7, the V gene TRBV25-1; D unclear. This CDR3 contains 14 residues. Germline V gene data show CDR1 as MGHDK and CDR2 as SYGVNS. Trimming stripped 4 bases from V and 0 bases from J, with 10 bases between.

The CDR3 loop is CARSFLARDRRNTGELFF. CDR3 bases: TGTGCCAGAAGCTTCCTAGCACGGGACAGAAGGAACACCGGGGAGCTGTTTTTT. The V gene is TRBV5-3, the J gene TRBJ2-2; TRBD1 matches at 7 bases. TRBV5-3 is reported as an ORF; its role is uncertain. The CDR3 sequence is 18 residues long. V gave up 2 bases and J gave up 1 base; unmatched junction bases: 11.

The CDR3 reads CASSSRQGSSYNEQFF. In nucleotides, the CDR3 is TGTGCCAGCTCATCACGACAGGGGAGCTCCTACAATGAGCAGTTCTTC. The chain carries TRBV18 and TRBJ2-1; 8 nucleotides line up with TRBD1. This CDR3 has 16 amino acids. Germline V CDR1 and CDR2: KGHSH, LQKENI. J lost 0 bases, V lost 5 bases, and 6 bases had no gene match.

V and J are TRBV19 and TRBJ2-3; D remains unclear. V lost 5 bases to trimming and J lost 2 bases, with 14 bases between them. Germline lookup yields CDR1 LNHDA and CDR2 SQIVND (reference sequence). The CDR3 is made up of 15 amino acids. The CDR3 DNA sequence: TGTGCCAGTAGTCCCGGAGCTGCTGACACAGATACGCAGTATTTT. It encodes CASSPGAADTDTQYF. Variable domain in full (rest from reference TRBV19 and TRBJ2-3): DGGITQSPKYLFRKEGQNVTLSCEQNLNHDAMYWYRQDPGQGLRLIYYSQIVNDFQKGDIAEGYSVSREKKESFPLTVTSAQKNPTAFYLCASSPGAADTDTQYFGPGTRLTVL.

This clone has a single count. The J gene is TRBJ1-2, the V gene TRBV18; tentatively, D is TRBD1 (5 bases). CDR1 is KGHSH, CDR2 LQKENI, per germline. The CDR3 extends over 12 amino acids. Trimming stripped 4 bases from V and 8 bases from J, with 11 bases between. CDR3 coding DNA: TGTGCCAGCTCACGGGGGTATCGGGGCTACACCTTC. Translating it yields CASSRGYRGYTF.

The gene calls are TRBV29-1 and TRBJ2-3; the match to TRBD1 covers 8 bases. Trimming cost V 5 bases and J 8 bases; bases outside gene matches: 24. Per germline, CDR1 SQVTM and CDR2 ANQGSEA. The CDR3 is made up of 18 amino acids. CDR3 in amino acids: CSVFGGQGPELGWGTQYF. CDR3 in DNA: TGCAGCGTTTTCGGTGGACAGGGCCCCGAATTAGGTTGGGGTACGCAGTATTTT.

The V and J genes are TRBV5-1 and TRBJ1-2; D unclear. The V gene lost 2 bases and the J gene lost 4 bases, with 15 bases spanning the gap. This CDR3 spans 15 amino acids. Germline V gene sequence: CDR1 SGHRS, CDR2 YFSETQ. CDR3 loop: CASSFDPLGLYGYTF. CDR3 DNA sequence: TGCGCCAGCAGCTTTGACCCCCTGGGCCTCTATGGCTACACCTTC. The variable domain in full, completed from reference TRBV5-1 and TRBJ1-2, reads KAGVTQTPRYLIKTRGQQVTLSCSPISGHRSVSWYQQTPGQGLQFLFEYFSETQRNKGNFPGRFSGRQFSNSRSEMNVSTLELGDSALYLCASSFDPLGLYGYTFGSGTRLTVV.

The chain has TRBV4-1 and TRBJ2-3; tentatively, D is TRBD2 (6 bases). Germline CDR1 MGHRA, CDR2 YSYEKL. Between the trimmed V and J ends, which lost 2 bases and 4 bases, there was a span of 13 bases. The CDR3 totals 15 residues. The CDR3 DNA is TGCGCCAGCAGCCAATGGGCGGGGAGACCAGATACGCAGTATTTT. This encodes CASSQWAGRPDTQYF.

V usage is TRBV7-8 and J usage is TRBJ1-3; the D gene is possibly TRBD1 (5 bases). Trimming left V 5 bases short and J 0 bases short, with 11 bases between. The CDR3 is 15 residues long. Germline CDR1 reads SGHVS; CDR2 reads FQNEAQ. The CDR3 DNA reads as TGTGCCAGCAGCCCCAGGGTGTTCTCTGGAAACACCATATATTTT. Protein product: CASSPRVFSGNTIYF. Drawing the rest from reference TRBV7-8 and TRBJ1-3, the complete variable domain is GAGVSQSPRYKVAKRGQDVALRCDPISGHVSLFWYQQALGQGPEFLTYFQNEAQLDKSGLPSDRFFAERPEGSVSTLKIQRTQQEDSAVYLCASSPRVFSGNTIYFGEGSWLTVV.

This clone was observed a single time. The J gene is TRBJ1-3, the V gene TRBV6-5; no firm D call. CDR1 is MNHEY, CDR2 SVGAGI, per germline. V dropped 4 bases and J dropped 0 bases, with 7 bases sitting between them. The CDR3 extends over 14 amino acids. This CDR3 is CASSWAPSGNTIYF. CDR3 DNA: TGTGCCAGCAGTTGGGCCCCCTCTGGAAACACCATATATTTT.

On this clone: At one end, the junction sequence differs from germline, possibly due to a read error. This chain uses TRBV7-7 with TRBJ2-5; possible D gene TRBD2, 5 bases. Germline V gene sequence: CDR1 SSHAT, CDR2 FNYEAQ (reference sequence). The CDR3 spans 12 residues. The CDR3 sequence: CASSLAEGTQYF. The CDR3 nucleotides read TGTGCTAGCAGCTTAGCAGAGGGGACCCAGTACTTC.

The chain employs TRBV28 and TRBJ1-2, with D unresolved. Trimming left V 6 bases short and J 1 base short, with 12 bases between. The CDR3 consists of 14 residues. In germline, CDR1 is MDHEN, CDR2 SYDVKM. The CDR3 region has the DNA TGTGCCAGCAGATTCTCGGGGATTAACTATGGCTACACCTTC. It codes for CASRFSGINYGYTF.

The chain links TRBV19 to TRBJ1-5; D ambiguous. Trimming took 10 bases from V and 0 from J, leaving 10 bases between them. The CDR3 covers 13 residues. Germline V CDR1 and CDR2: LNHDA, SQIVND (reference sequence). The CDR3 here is CATSTNSNQPQHF. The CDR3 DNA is TGTGCCACCTCAACGAATAGCAATCAGCCCCAGCATTTT.

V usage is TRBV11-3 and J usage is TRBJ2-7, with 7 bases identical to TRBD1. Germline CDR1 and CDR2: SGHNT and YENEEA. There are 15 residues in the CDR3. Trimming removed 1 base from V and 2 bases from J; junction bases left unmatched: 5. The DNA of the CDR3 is TGTGCCAGCAGCTTAGCCTGGGACAGAGCCTACGAGCAGTACTTC. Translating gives CASSLAWDRAYEQYF.

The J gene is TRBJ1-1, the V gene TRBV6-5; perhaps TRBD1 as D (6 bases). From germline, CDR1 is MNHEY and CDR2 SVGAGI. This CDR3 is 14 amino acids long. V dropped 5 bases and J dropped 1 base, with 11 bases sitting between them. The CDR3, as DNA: TGTGCCAGCAGTACCATAGGGGGGAACACTGAAGCTTTCTTT. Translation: CASSTIGGNTEAFF.

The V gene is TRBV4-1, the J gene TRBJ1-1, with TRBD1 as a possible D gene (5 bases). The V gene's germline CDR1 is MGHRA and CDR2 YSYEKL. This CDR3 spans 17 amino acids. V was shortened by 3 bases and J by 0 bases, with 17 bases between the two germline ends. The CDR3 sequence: CASSHHPGATLNTEAFF. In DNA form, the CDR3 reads TGCGCCAGCAGCCATCACCCCGGGGCGACTTTGAACACTGAAGCTTTCTTT.

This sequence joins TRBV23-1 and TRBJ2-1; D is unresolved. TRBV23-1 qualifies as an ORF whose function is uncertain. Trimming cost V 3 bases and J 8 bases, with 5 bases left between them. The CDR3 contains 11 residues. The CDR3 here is CASSHADEQFF. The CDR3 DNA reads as TGCGCCAGCAGTCACGCCGATGAGCAGTTCTTC.

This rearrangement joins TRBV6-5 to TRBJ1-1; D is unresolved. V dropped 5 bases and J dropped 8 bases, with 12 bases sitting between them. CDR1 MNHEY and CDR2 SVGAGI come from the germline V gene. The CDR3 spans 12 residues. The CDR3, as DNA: TGTGCCAGCAGTACCGGAGGGCTGGAAGCTTTCTTT. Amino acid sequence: CASSTGGLEAFF.

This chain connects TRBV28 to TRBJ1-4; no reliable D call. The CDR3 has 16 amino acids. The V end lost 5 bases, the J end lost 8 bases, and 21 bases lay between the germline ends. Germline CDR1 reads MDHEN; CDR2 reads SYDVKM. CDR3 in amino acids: CASSPAIAGLREKLFF. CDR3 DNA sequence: TGTGCCAGCAGTCCCGCTATAGCAGGCCTAAGAGAAAAACTGTTTTTT.

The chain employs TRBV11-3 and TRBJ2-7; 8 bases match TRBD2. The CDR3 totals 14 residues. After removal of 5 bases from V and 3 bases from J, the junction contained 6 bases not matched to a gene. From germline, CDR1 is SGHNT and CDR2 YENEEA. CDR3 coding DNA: TGTGCCAGCAGCCCCAAGCGGGGGAGCTACGAGCAGTACTTC. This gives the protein CASSPKRGSYEQYF. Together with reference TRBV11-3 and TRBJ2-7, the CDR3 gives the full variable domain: EAGVVQSPRYKIIEKKQPVAFWCNPISGHNTLYWYLQNLGQGPELLIRYENEEAVDDSQLPKDRFSAERLKGVDSTLKIQPAELGDSAVYLCASSPKRGSYEQYFGPGTRLTVT.

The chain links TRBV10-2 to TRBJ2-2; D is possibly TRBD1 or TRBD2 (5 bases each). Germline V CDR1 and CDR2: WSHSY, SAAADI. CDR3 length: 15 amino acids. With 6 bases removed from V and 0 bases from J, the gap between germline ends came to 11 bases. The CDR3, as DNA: TGCGCCAGCAGAATGGGACGGGCGAACACCGGGGAGCTGTTTTTT. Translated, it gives CASRMGRANTGELFF.

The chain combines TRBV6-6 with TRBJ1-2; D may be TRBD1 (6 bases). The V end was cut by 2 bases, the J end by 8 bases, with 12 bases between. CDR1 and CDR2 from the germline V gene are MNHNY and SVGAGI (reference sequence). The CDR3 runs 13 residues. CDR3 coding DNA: TGTGCCAGCAGTTACCCCAGGGGAGAAGGCTACACCTTC. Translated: CASSYPRGEGYTF.

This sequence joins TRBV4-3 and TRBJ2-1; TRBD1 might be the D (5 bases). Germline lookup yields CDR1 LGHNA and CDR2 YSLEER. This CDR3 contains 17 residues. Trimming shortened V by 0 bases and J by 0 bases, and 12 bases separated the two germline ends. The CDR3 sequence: CASSQDWQGNSYNEQFF. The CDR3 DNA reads TGCGCCAGCAGCCAAGATTGGCAGGGAAACTCCTACAATGAGCAGTTCTTC.

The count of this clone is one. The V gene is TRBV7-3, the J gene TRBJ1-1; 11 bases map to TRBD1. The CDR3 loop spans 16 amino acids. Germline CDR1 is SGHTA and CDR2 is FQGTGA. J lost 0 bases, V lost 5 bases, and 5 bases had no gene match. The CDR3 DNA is TGTGCCAGCAGCAGGACAGGGGGCTCTCTGAACACTGAAGCTTTCTTT. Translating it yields CASSRTGGSLNTEAFF.

The CDR3 region is CASSLTAPFTEAFF. As DNA, the CDR3 is TGTGCCAGCAGCCTGACAGCACCTTTCACTGAAGCTTTCTTT. The genes are TRBV28 and TRBJ1-1; D possibly corresponds to TRBD1 (5 bases). In germline, CDR1 is MDHEN, CDR2 SYDVKM. The CDR3 totals 14 residues. V lost 6 bases, J lost 4 bases, and 15 bases lay in between. Drawing the rest from reference TRBV28 and TRBJ1-1, the complete variable domain is DVKVTQSSRYLVKRTGEKVFLECVQDMDHENMFWYRQDPGLGLRLIYFSYDVKMKEKGDIPEGYSVSREKKERFSLILESASTNQTSMYLCASSLTAPFTEAFFGQGTRLTVV.

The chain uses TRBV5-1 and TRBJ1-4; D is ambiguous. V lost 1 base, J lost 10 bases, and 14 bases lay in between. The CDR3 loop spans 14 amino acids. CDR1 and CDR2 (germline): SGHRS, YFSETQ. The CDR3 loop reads CASSLRPDDGKLFF. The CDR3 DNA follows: TGCGCCAGCAGCTTGCGCCCCGATGATGGAAAACTGTTTTTT.

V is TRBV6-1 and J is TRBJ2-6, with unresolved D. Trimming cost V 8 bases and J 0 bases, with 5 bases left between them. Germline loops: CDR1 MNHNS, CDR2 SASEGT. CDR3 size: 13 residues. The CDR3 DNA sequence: TGTGCCAGCCATTACTCTGGGGCCAACGTCCTGACTTTC. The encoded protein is CASHYSGANVLTF.